This T cell receptor beta chain was identified during a study of shared T cell receptors in the human thymus. Libraries were prepared by immunoSEQ multiplex PCR; TCRdb keeps only in-frame clonotypes and omits some of them. Of roughly 560,000 clones detected, 75% to 80% appear once; the ten largest clones hold around 0.013%. Trimming removed 4 bases from V and 6 bases from J; junction bases left unmatched: 8. CDR1 MGHRA and CDR2 YSYEKL come from the germline V gene. The CDR3 length is 16 residues. These same records also appear under a second study, on human thymus T cells. This second study says: Donors were healthy Finnish infants having corrective surgery for congenital heart defects. It was from resections taken during corrective heart surgery that the thymus tissue came. In thymic and blood repertoires alike, V and J usage looked biased. Related research described strongly overlapping thymic repertoires in unrelated people.

The clonotype comes from a boy younger than two with a congenital heart defect. V and J are TRBV4-1 and TRBJ2-1, with 11 bases aligning to TRBD2. Sample: thymocytes. The CDR3 DNA reads TGCGCCAGCAGCCCCCTCACTAGCGGGAGCGTCAATGAGCAGTTCTTC. It specifies CASSPLTSGSVNEQFF.